Listed below are T cell receptor beta chains from one sample, sequenced in a study of T cells expressing NK-cell markers. No DNA is given; TCRdb re-called the 5' RACE reads and lists each CDR3 protein once. This sample's table has more than 250,000 distinct CDR3 sequences. Specimen: blood T cells: a sorted CD56 or NKG2C T cell subset, CD4+ or CD8+ T cells, or bulk PBMC T cells (not recorded which). These receptors all stem from a man between 18 and 29 years old in good health. Both conserved end residues are part of each CDR3. The order of the fields is CDR3 length, V gene, J gene, CDR3 protein.

>16|TRBV3-1|TRBJ1-6
CASSQEGQRINSPLHF
>14|TRBV5-1|TRBJ1-1
CASSGTTESTEAFF
>17|TRBV29-1|TRBJ2-1
CSVWPSGRANLIREQFF
>12|TRBV5-8|TRBJ2-7
CASSLLGREQYF
>14|TRBV12-3/TRBV12-4|TRBJ1-3
CASSRTGAGNTIYF
>15|TRBV9|TRBJ1-2
CASSVGAQGDYGYTF
>16|TRBV27|TRBJ1-1
CASSLLDSDGPKEAFF
>15|TRBV10-3|TRBJ2-3
CAISENGRATDTQYF
>16|TRBV6-2/TRBV6-3|TRBJ2-1
CASSRLAGGPRDEQFF
>13|TRBV6-1|TRBJ1-6
CASSAAPNSPLHF
>15|TRBV11-3|TRBJ2-1
CASSLGQGSNNEQFF
>15|TRBV6-1|TRBJ2-2
CASRKDSANTGELFF
>17|TRBV7-6|TRBJ2-1
CASSLFHSQSSYNEQFF
>14|TRBV6-5|TRBJ2-3
CASSSGRSTDTQYF
>14|TRBV28|TRBJ2-5
CASSPRDFQETQYF
>16|TRBV29-1|TRBJ2-1
CSVGVGGMSSYNEQFF
>16|TRBV20-1|TRBJ2-4
CSASPTPGGAKNIQYF
>13|TRBV18|TRBJ1-1
CASSPPSNGEAFF
>14|TRBV5-6|TRBJ2-3
CASSGGAYTDTQYF
>13|TRBV6-5|TRBJ1-1
CASSYDQGEKAFF
>13|TRBV10-1|TRBJ2-1
CASSESLLGGRFF
>16|TRBV9|TRBJ2-2
CASSPFGQPNTGELFF
>12|TRBV20-1|TRBJ1-3
CSARAGANTIYF
>15|TRBV6-2/TRBV6-3|TRBJ2-1
CASRPGGGYYNEQFF
>14|TRBV10-3|TRBJ2-1
CAISVLGTYNEQFF
>16|TRBV9|TRBJ2-3
CASSVGGSWGTDTQYF
>17|TRBV7-2|TRBJ2-7
CASSLSMTSGYAYEQYF